This T cell receptor beta chain was found in a study of blood T cell repertoires in COVID-19. Study details: From the United States, Italy and Spain came samples of acute and convalescent COVID-19. Sources were T cells, B-cell-depleted T cells, or PBMCs; the material itself was cDNA or gDNA.

Under the authors' procedure: Estimation of nucleated cell counts relied on the amplification of reference gene primers. The table came from immunoSEQ multiplex PCR; TCRdb's copy has only in-frame clones and leaves some out. The V and J calls and clone size come from that table; D and trimming were worked out from the DNA. The sample includes roughly 230,000 clones, roughly 84% seen only once; the top ten take around 25%. The CDR3 sequence is 14 residues long. Germline V gene sequence: CDR1 SGHRS, CDR2 YFSETQ. Germline trimming cut 4 bases from V and 5 bases from J; bases unmatched to any gene: 7. Sample: peripheral blood. The gene calls are TRBV5-1 and TRBJ2-3, with TRBD2 matching 7 bases. The TCR comes from a middle-aged man with acute or convalescent COVID-19. CDR3 DNA sequence: TGCGCCAGCAGCGAGGGTTCGGGAGGAGATACGCAGTATTTT. Protein sequence: CASSEGSGGDTQYF.